Presented here are 24 T cell receptor beta chains from one specimen sequenced in a study of T cell repertoires in ileal Crohn's disease. Some clones are missing from TCRdb's copy, which holds only in-frame ones; the method was immunoSEQ multiplex PCR. The repertoire has around 15,000 clones, about 75% of them found once; the top ten carry roughly 5.7%. Material: ileal tissue. The source is an adult with Crohn's disease.

This clone was found a few times. CDR3 nucleotides: TGCGCCAGCAGTTCAGGGGTGGATGGCTCTTCACCCCTCCACTTT. This sequence encodes CASSSGVDGSSPLHF. The chain links TRBV10-1 to TRBJ1-6; D perhaps matches TRBD1 (6 bases). The V gene lost 5 bases and the J gene lost 9 bases, with 17 bases spanning the gap. Germline CDR1 reads WNHNN; CDR2 reads SYGVQD (reference sequence). The CDR3 runs 15 residues.

The CDR3 coding sequence is TGTGCCAGCAGCTTATTTGGCCCACCGAACACTGAAGCTTTCTTT. It specifies CASSLFGPPNTEAFF. J is TRBJ1-1 and V is TRBV7-3; D is undetermined. The V gene lost 2 bases and the J gene lost 1 base, with 11 bases spanning the gap. The germline CDR1 and CDR2 sequences are SGHTA and FQGTGA. The CDR3 length is 15 residues.

The chain is built from TRBV10-3 and TRBJ2-5, with D perhaps TRBD1 (6 bases). With 6 bases removed from V and 2 bases from J, the gap between germline ends came to 7 bases. The CDR3 sequence is 12 residues long. Germline V gene data show CDR1 as ENHRY and CDR2 as SYGVKD. CDR3 loop: CAIRDRQETQYF. The CDR3 bases are TGTGCCATCAGGGACAGACAAGAGACCCAGTACTTC.

This clone was counted only a few times. The chain couples TRBV29-1 to TRBJ2-7, with D possibly TRBD2 on 6 matching bases. This CDR3 region has 19 residues. Between the trimmed V and J ends, which lost 1 base and 2 bases, there was a span of 27 bases. The germline V gene has CDR1 SQVTM and CDR2 ANQGSEA. The CDR3 nucleotides read TGCAGCGTTGAAGCCCTTTTCGCCAGGAGGGTCCCTGGTCCCTACGAGCAGTACTTC. Its protein product is CSVEALFARRVPGPYEQYF.

J is TRBJ2-3 and V is TRBV5-1, with a weak D call TRBD2 (5 bases). Germline-derived CDR1 and CDR2 are SGHRS and YFSETQ. The germline V and J ends were trimmed by 0 bases and 2 bases, with 10 bases remaining between them. There are 15 residues in the CDR3. DNA for the CDR3: TGCGCCAGCAGCTTGGTTTCCGGGAACACAGATACGCAGTATTTT. Encoded protein: CASSLVSGNTDTQYF.

J is TRBJ2-7 and V is TRBV7-9, with a possible D match to TRBD1 (6 bases). There are 11 residues in the CDR3. CDR1 is SEHNR and CDR2 is FQNEAQ in the germline V gene (reference sequence). Trimming removed 5 bases at V and 9 bases at J, with 11 bases between. CDR3 amino acids: CASSPTDRQYF. The CDR3, as DNA: TGTGCCAGCAGCCCCACGGACAGGCAGTACTTC.

In its sample, this clone ranks as large. The V gene is TRBV5-5, the J gene TRBJ1-6; 8 bases match TRBD1. V dropped 0 bases and J dropped 5; count of bases not matched to a gene: 1. CDR3 length: 15 amino acids. Per the germline V gene, CDR1 is SGHKS and CDR2 is YYEKEE (reference sequence). CDR3 residues: CASSLVRGHNSPLHF. CDR3 nucleotides: TGTGCCAGCAGCTTGGTCAGGGGGCATAATTCACCCCTCCACTTT. The full variable domain, with the rest looked up from reference TRBV5-5 and TRBJ1-6, is DAGVTQSPTHLIKTRGQQVTLRCSPISGHKSVSWYQQVLGQGPQFIFQYYEKEERGRGNFPDRFSARQFPNYSSELNVNALLLGDSALYLCASSLVRGHNSPLHFGNGTRLTVT.

The chain joins TRBV29-1 to TRBJ2-3, with D tentatively TRBD2 (7 bases). This CDR3 comprises 12 residues. The germline V gene has CDR1 SQVTM and CDR2 ANQGSEA. Trimming pared 4 bases from V and 6 bases from J, leaving 11 bases between. The CDR3 sequence: CSVGRGADTQYF. The CDR3 DNA reads TGCAGCGTTGGCCGGGGGGCGGATACGCAGTATTTT.

This clone was seen a handful of times. The chain has TRBV2 and TRBJ1-2; 7 nucleotides match TRBD1. This CDR3 spans 13 amino acids. Germline loops: CDR1 SNHLY, CDR2 FYNNEI. The V segment lost 6 bases and the J segment 5 bases; nucleotides outside the gene matches: 6. The CDR3: CASRQGELYGYTF. CDR3 in DNA: TGTGCCAGCAGGCAGGGGGAGCTATATGGCTACACCTTC. Combining the CDR3 with reference TRBV2 and TRBJ1-2 gives the whole variable domain EPEVTQTPSHQVTQMGQEVILRCVPISNHLYFYWYRQILGQKVEFLVSFYNNEISEKSEIFDDQFSVERPDGSNFTLKIRSTKLEDSAMYFCASRQGELYGYTFGSGTRLTVV.

This clone has just a few counts. The J gene is TRBJ1-6, the V gene TRBV28, with TRBD1 as a possible D gene (6 bases). CDR1 and CDR2 (germline): MDHEN, SYDVKM. V lost 2 bases and J 11 bases, leaving 13 bases between the germline ends. This CDR3 is 14 amino acids long. The CDR3 nucleotides read TGTGCCAGCAGTTTAGGGGACAATCGGACACCCCTCCACTTT. Translation: CASSLGDNRTPLHF.

A note on this clone: The sample has other DNA sequences that encode this CDR3 too. This chain uses TRBV30 with TRBJ2-1, with 10 bases fitting TRBD2. In germline, CDR1 is GTSNPN, CDR2 SVGIG (reference sequence). V was clipped by 2 bases and J by 4 bases; unmatched bases: 14. The CDR3 is 18 amino acids. The CDR3 coding sequence is TGTGCCTGGAGTCCCCTCCCCCAGCGGGGGGGCTCTTACAATGAGCAGTTCTTC. Translated: CAWSPLPQRGGSYNEQFF.

Points on this clone: The sample holds other DNA sequences that translate to the same CDR3. The chain is built from TRBV7-9 and TRBJ1-6; D remains ambiguous. The CDR3 consists of 15 residues. Germline CDR1 SEHNR, CDR2 FQNEAQ (reference sequence). V was cut by 0 bases and J by 2 bases, with 5 bases left in between. CDR3 amino acids: CASSLAGAYNSPLHF. The CDR3 nucleotides read TGTGCCAGCAGCTTAGCGGGAGCCTATAATTCACCCCTCCACTTT.

The CDR3 DNA is TGTGCCAGCAGTCGGGATATGGGTTACAATGAGCAGTTCTTC. Its protein product is CASSRDMGYNEQFF. The chain joins TRBV5-4 to TRBJ2-1, with a possible D match to TRBD2 (5 bases). The CDR3 spans 14 residues. The V gene's germline CDR1 is SGHNT and CDR2 YYREEE (reference sequence). Trimming pared 5 bases from V and 4 bases from J, leaving 13 bases between.

The V call is TRBV10-3, the J call TRBJ2-2; 7 bases agree with TRBD1. The germline V gene has CDR1 ENHRY and CDR2 SYGVKD. This CDR3 spans 14 amino acids. V shed 3 bases, J shed 8 bases, and the junction held 6 bases outside the gene matches. CDR3 region: CAISDWTGTGELFF. The DNA of the CDR3 is TGTGCCATCAGTGACTGGACAGGAACTGGGGAGCTGTTTTTT.

The rearrangement joins TRBV5-1 to TRBJ1-6; D call uncertain. V gave up 0 bases and J gave up 10 bases, with 8 bases separating them. Germline V gives CDR1 SGHRS, CDR2 YFSETQ. CDR3 length: 13 amino acids. CDR3 protein: CASSLEEASPLHF. The CDR3 DNA sequence: TGCGCCAGCAGCTTGGAAGAGGCCTCACCCCTCCACTTT.

The rearrangement joins TRBV5-8 to TRBJ1-1; 9 bases are shared with TRBD1. V lost 2 bases to trimming and J lost 4 bases; unmatched junction nucleotides: 6. Germline V gene sequence: CDR1 SGHTS, CDR2 YDEGEE. CDR3 size: 15 residues. In DNA, the CDR3 is TGTGCCAGCAGCTTCAGGGACAGGGTTGCCACTGAAGCTTTCTTT. Its translation: CASSFRDRVATEAFF.

The chain joins TRBV7-2 to TRBJ2-1; a weak D match, TRBD2 (6 bases). V lost 5 bases to trimming and J lost 3 bases, with 11 bases between them. This CDR3 region has 14 residues. CDR1 and CDR2 (germline): SGHTA, FQGNSA. This chain's CDR3 is CASSPGLYYNEQFF. Written as DNA, the CDR3 is TGTGCCAGCAGCCCTGGACTATACTACAATGAGCAGTTCTTC.

This rearrangement joins TRBV6-5 to TRBJ1-2; TRBD1 is a possible D gene (6 bases). From germline, CDR1 is MNHEY and CDR2 SVGAGI. This CDR3 has 13 residues. Trimming removed 6 bases at V and 3 bases at J, with 11 bases between. DNA of the CDR3: TGTGCCAGCAGCTTTCGACAGGACTATGGCTACACCTTC. Its translation: CASSFRQDYGYTF.

The rearrangement links TRBV2 to TRBJ2-5; 7 positions agree with TRBD2. Germline V lookup: CDR1 SNHLY, CDR2 FYNNEI. Trimming took 6 bases from V and 3 from J; bases not matched to a gene: 13. This CDR3 has 16 residues. This CDR3 reads CASSQEGAGWEETQYF. The DNA of the CDR3 is TGTGCCAGCAGCCAGGAAGGAGCGGGGTGGGAAGAGACCCAGTACTTC.

This clone was picked up a small number of times. The genes are TRBV2 and TRBJ2-7, with TRBD2 matching over 8 bases. Germline CDR1 reads SNHLY; CDR2 reads FYNNEI. Unmatched junction bases numbered 6, after V lost 5 bases and J lost 0 bases. The CDR3 has 15 residues. CDR3 in DNA: TGTGCCAGCAGTAGTAGCGGGGCCAGCTCCTACGAGCAGTACTTC. Translating gives CASSSSGASSYEQYF.

The chain combines TRBV6-1 with TRBJ1-4; no clear D. The V end was cut by 2 bases, the J end by 0 bases, with 10 bases between. The V gene's germline CDR1 is MNHNS and CDR2 SASEGT. This CDR3 is built from 16 residues. The CDR3 DNA reads TGTGCCAGCAGTGAACGTCAGGCTTCAACTAATGAAAAACTGTTTTTT. Amino acids: CASSERQASTNEKLFF.

The chain uses TRBV5-4 and TRBJ2-4; D unclear. Trimming left V 9 bases short and J 0 bases short, with 10 bases between. Germline values: CDR1 SGHNT, CDR2 YYREEE (reference sequence). The length of the CDR3 is 13 residues. The CDR3 sequence: CAMETVAKNIQYF. The CDR3 nucleotides read TGTGCCATGGAGACGGTAGCCAAAAACATTCAGTACTTC. Filled out from reference TRBV5-4 and TRBJ2-4, the complete variable domain reads ETGVTQSPTHLIKTRGQQVTLRCSSQSGHNTVSWYQQALGQGPQFIFQYYREEENGRGNFPPRFSGLQFPNYSSELNVNALELDDSALYLCAMETVAKNIQYFGAGTRLSVL.

Regarding this clone: The sample contains more than one DNA sequence encoding this CDR3. This chain's CDR3 is CAWSGEQGLTIYF. The DNA for the CDR3 is TGTGCCTGGAGTGGAGAGCAGGGTCTAACCATATATTTT. The V and J genes are TRBV30 and TRBJ1-3; weak D call: TRBD1 (5 bases). Per germline, CDR1 GTSNPN and CDR2 SVGIG (reference sequence). Deletions cut 1 base from V and 10 bases from J, with 14 bases between. The CDR3 has 13 residues.

The rearrangement links TRBV11-3 to TRBJ2-7; weak D call: TRBD1 (6 bases). Germline V gives CDR1 SGHNT, CDR2 YENEEA. The CDR3 contains 14 residues. V lost 6 bases, J lost 2 bases, and 14 bases lay in between. CDR3 DNA sequence: TGTGCCAGCAGAACGGAAGACAGGCCCTACGAGCAGTACTTC. Translated, it gives CASRTEDRPYEQYF. Based on the CDR3 plus reference TRBV11-3 and TRBJ2-7, the full variable domain is EAGVVQSPRYKIIEKKQPVAFWCNPISGHNTLYWYLQNLGQGPELLIRYENEEAVDDSQLPKDRFSAERLKGVDSTLKIQPAELGDSAVYLCASRTEDRPYEQYFGPGTRLTVT.